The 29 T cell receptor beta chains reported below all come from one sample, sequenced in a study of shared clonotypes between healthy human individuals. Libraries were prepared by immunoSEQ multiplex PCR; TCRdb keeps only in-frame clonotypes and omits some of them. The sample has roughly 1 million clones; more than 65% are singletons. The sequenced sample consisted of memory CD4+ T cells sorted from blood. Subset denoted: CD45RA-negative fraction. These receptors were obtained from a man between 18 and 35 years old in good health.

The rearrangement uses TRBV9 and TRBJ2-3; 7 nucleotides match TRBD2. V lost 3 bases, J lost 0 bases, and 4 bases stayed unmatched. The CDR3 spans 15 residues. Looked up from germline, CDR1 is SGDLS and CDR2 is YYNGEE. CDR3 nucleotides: TGTGCCAGCAGCGGCCGTAGCGGGAGCACAGATACGCAGTATTTT. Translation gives CASSGRSGSTDTQYF.

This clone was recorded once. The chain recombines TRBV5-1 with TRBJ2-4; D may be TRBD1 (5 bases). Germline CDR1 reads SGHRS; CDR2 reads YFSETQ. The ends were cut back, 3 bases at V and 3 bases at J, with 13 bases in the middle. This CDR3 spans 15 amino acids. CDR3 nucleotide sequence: TGCGCCAGCAGCTCGACAGACGCGGTCAAAAACATTCAGTACTTC. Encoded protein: CASSSTDAVKNIQYF.

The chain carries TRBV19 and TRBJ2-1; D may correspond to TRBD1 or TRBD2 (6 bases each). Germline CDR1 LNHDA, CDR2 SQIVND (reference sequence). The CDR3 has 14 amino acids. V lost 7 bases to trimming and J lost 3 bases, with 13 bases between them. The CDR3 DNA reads TGTGCCAGTAATATGGGGGGCATCTACAATGAGCAGTTCTTC. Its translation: CASNMGGIYNEQFF.

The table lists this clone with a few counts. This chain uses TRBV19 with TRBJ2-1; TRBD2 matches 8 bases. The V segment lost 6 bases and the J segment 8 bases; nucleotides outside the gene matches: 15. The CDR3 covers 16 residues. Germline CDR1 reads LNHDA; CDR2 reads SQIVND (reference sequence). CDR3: CASSGAGGRPGYEQFF. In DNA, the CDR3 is TGTGCCAGTAGCGGCGCGGGAGGACGCCCAGGGTATGAGCAGTTCTTC.

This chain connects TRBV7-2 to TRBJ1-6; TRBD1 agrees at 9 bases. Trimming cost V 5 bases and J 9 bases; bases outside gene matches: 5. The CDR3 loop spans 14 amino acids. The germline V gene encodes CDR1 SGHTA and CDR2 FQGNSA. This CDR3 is CASSPQGARSPLHF. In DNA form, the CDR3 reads TGTGCCAGCAGCCCACAGGGGGCGCGTTCACCCCTCCACTTT.

In DNA, the CDR3 is TGTGCCAGCAGCTTAGATCCGAGCTCTGAGCAGTACTTC. Amino acids: CASSLDPSSEQYF. This rearrangement joins TRBV11-3 to TRBJ2-7; D not certain. CDR1 and CDR2 (germline): SGHNT, YENEEA. The V and J ends lost 0 bases and 7 bases respectively, with 10 bases between them. The CDR3 is 13 amino acids.

As DNA, the CDR3 is TGTGCCAGTACAATAGACGGGACAGGAAGATTATATGGCTACACCTTC. Its protein is CASTIDGTGRLYGYTF. V gene TRBV19 combines with J gene TRBJ1-2, with 8 bases matching TRBD1. After removal of 7 bases from V and 5 bases from J, the junction contained 15 bases not matched to a gene. The CDR3 spans 16 residues. Germline V gene data show CDR1 as LNHDA and CDR2 as SQIVND (reference sequence).

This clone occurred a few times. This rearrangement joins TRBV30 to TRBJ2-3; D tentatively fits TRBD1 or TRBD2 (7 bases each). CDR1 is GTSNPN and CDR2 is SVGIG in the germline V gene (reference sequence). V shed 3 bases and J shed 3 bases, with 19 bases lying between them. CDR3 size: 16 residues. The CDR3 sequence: CAWSREGGQRTDTQYF. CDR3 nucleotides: TGTGCCTGGAGCAGGGAGGGGGGACAGAGAACAGATACGCAGTATTTT.

The DNA of the CDR3 is TGTGCCAGCAGCGTCGGGACAGGGGGTTTGTTAGGCACAGATACGCAGTATTTT. Protein product: CASSVGTGGLLGTDTQYF. The chain couples TRBV9 to TRBJ2-3; 11 positions agree with TRBD1. This CDR3 is 18 amino acids long. CDR1 is SGDLS and CDR2 is YYNGEE in the germline V gene. J gave up 1 base and V 2 bases, and 9 bases lay outside the gene matches.

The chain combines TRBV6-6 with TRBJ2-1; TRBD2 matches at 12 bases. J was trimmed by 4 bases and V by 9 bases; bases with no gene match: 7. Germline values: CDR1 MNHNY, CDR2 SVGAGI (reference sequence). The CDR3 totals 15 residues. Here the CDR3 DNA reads TGTGCCAGTACAGAAACTAGCGGGGGGTACAATGAGCAGTTCTTC. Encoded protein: CASTETSGGYNEQFF.

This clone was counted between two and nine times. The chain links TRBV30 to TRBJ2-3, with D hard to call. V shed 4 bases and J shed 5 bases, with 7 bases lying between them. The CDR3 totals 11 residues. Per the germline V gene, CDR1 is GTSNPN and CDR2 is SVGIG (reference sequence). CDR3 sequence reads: CAWTSGDTQYF. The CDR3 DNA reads TGTGCCTGGACCTCTGGAGATACGCAGTATTTT.

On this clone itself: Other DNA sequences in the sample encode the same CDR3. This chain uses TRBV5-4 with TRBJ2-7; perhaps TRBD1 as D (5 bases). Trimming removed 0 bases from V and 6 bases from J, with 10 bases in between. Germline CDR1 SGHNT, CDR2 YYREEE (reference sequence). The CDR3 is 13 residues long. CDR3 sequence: CASSLDRQGEQYF. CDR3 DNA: TGTGCCAGCAGCTTGGATCGGCAGGGCGAGCAGTACTTC.

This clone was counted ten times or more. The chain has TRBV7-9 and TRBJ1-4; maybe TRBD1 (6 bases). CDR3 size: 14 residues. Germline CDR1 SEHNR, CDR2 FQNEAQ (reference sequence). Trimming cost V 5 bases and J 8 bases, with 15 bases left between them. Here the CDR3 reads CASSPTGAGEKLFF. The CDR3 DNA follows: TGTGCCAGCAGCCCCACGGGGGCAGGGGAAAAACTGTTTTTT. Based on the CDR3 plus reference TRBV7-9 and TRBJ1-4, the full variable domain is DTGVSQNPRHKITKRGQNVTFRCDPISEHNRLYWYRQTLGQGPEFLTYFQNEAQLEKSRLLSDRFSAERPKGSFSTLEIQRTEQGDSAMYLCASSPTGAGEKLFFGSGTQLSVL.

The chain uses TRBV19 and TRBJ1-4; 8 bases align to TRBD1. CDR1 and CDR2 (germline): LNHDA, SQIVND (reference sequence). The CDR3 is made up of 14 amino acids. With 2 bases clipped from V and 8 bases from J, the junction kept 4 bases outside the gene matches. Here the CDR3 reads CASSIRTGKEKLFF. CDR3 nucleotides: TGTGCCAGTAGTATACGGACAGGGAAAGAAAAACTGTTTTTT.

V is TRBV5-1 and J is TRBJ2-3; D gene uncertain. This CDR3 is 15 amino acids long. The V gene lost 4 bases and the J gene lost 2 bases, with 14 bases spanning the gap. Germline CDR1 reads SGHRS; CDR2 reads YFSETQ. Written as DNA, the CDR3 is TGCGCCAGCAGCCCTAGGGCCCCCGCCACAGATACGCAGTATTTT. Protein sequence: CASSPRAPATDTQYF. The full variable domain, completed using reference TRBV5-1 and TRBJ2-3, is KAGVTQTPRYLIKTRGQQVTLSCSPISGHRSVSWYQQTPGQGLQFLFEYFSETQRNKGNFPGRFSGRQFSNSRSEMNVSTLELGDSALYLCASSPRAPATDTQYFGPGTRLTVL.

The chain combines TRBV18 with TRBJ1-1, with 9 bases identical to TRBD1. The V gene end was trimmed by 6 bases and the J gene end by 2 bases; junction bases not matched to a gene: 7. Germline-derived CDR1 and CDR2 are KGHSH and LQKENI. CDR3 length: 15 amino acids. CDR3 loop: CASSSQGAVNTEAFF. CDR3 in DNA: TGTGCCAGCTCCTCACAGGGGGCGGTAAACACTGAAGCTTTCTTT. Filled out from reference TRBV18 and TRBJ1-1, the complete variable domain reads NAGVMQNPRHLVRRRGQEARLRCSPMKGHSHVYWYRQLPEEGLKFMVYLQKENIIDESGMPKERFSAEFPKEGPSILRIQQVVRGDSAAYFCASSSQGAVNTEAFFGQGTRLTVV.

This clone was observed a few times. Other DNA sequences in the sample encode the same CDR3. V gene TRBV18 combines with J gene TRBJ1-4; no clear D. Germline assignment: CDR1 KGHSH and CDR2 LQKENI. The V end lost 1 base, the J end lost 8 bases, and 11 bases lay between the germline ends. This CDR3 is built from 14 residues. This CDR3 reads CASSPQGRGEKLFF. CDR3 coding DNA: TGTGCCAGCTCACCACAAGGGCGCGGGGAAAAACTGTTTTTT.

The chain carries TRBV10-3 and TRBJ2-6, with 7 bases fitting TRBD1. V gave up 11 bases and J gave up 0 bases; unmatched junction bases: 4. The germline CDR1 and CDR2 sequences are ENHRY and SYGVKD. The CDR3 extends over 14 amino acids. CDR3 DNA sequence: TGTGCCTCAGGGGGATACTCTGGGGCCAACGTCCTGACTTTC. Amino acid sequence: CASGGYSGANVLTF.

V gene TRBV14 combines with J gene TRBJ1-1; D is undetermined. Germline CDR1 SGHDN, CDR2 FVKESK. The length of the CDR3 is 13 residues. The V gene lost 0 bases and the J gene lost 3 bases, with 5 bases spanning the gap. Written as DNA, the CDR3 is TGTGCCAGCAGCCAAGACTTATACACTGAAGCTTTCTTT. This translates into CASSQDLYTEAFF. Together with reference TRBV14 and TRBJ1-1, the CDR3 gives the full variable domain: EAGVTQFPSHSVIEKGQTVTLRCDPISGHDNLYWYRRVMGKEIKFLLHFVKESKQDESGMPNNRFLAERTGGTYSTLKVQPAELEDSGVYFCASSQDLYTEAFFGQGTRLTVV.

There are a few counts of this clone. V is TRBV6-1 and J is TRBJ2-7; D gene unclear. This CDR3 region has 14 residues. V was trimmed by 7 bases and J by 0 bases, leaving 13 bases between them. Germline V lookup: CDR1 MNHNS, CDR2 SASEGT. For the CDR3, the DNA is TGTGCCAGCAAAAGCAGTGAACCCTCCTACGAGCAGTACTTC. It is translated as CASKSSEPSYEQYF.

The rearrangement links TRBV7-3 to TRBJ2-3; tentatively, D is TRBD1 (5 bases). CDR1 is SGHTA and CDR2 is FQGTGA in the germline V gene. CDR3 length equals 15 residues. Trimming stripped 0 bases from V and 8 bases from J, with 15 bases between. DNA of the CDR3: TGTGCCAGCAGCTTAACCCGGGCCTTTCAGGGTACGCAGTATTTT. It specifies CASSLTRAFQGTQYF. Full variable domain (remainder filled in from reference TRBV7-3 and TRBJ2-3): GAGVSQTPSNKVTEKGKYVELRCDPISGHTALYWYRQSLGQGPEFLIYFQGTGAADDSGLPNDRFFAVRPEGSVSTLKIQRTERGDSAVYLCASSLTRAFQGTQYFGPGTRLTVL.

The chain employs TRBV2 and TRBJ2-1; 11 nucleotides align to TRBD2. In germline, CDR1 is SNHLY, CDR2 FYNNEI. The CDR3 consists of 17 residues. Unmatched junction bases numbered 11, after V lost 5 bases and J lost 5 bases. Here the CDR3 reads CASSLAGGPPTDNEQFF. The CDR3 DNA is TGTGCCAGCAGTCTAGCGGGGGGACCGCCCACGGACAATGAGCAGTTCTTC.

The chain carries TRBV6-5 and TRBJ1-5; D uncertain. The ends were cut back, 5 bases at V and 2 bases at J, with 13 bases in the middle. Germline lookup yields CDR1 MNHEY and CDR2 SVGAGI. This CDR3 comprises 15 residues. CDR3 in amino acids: CASSGLFGGNQPQHF. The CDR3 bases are TGTGCCAGCAGTGGACTCTTCGGGGGCAATCAGCCCCAGCATTTT.

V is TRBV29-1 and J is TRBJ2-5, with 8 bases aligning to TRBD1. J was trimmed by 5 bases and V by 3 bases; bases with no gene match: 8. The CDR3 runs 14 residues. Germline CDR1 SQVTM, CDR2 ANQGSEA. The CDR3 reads CSVDSLTGGETQYF. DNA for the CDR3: TGCAGCGTTGATAGTCTAACAGGGGGGGAGACCCAGTACTTC.

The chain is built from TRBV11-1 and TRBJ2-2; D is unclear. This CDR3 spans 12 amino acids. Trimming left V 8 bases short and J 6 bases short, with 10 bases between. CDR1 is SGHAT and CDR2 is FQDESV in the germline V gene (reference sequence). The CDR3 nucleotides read TGTGCCAGCTCCACGGGTCCCGGGGAGCTGTTTTTT. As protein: CASSTGPGELFF.

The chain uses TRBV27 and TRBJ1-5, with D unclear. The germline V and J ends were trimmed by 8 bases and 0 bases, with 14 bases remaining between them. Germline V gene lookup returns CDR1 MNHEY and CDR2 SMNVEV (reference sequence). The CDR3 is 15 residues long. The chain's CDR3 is CASGTSRDSNQPQHF. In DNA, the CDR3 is TGTGCCAGCGGCACAAGCAGAGATAGCAATCAGCCCCAGCATTTT.

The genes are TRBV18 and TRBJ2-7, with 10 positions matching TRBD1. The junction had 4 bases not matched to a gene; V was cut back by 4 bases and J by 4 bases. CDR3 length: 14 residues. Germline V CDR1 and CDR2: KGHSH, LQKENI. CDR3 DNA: TGTGCCAGCTCACAGGGACAGGGGATATACGAGCAGTACTTC. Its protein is CASSQGQGIYEQYF.

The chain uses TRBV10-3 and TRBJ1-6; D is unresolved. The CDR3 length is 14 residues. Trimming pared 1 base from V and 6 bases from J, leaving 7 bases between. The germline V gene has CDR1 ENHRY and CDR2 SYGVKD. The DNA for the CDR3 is TGTGCCATCAGTGAGTTGGACGGTAATTCACCCCTCCACTTT. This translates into CAISELDGNSPLHF.

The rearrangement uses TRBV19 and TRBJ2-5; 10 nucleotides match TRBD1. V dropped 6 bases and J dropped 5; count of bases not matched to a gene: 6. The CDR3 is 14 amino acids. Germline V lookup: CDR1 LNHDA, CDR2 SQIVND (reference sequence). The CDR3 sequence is CASSDRGRLETQYF. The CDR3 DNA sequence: TGTGCCAGTAGCGACAGGGGGCGGTTGGAGACCCAGTACTTC.